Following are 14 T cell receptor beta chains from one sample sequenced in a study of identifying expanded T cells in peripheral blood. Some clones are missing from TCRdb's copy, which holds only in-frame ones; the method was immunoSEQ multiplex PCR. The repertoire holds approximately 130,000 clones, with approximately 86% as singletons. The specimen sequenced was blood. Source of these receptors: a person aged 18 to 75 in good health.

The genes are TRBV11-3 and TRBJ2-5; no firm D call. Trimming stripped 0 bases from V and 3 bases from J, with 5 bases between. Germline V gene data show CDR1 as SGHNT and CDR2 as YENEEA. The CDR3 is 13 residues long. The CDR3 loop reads CASSLDWEETQYF. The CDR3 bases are TGTGCCAGCAGCTTAGATTGGGAAGAGACCCAGTACTTC.

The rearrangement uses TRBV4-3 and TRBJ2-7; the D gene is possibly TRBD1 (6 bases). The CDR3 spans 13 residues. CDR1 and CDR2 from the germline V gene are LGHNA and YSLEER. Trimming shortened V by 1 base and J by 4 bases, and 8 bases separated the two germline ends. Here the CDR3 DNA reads TGCGCCAGCAGCCAAGTCAGGGGATACGAGCAGTACTTC. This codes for CASSQVRGYEQYF.

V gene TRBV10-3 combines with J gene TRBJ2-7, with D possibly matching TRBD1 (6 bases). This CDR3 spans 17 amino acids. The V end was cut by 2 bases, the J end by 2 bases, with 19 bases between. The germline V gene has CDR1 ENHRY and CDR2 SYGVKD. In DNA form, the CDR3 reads TGTGCCATCAGTGAGACCTTGCAGGGGAAAACAACCTACGAGCAGTACTTC. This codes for CAISETLQGKTTYEQYF.

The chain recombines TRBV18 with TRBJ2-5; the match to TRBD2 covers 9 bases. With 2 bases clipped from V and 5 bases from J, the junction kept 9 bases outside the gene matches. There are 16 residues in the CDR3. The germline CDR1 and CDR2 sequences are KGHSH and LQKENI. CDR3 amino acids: CASSPSGGGARETQYF. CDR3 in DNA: TGTGCCAGCTCACCATCGGGCGGGGGGGCCCGGGAGACCCAGTACTTC. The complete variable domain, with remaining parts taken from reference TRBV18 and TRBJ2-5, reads NAGVMQNPRHLVRRRGQEARLRCSPMKGHSHVYWYRQLPEEGLKFMVYLQKENIIDESGMPKERFSAEFPKEGPSILRIQQVVRGDSAAYFCASSPSGGGARETQYFGPGTRLLVL.

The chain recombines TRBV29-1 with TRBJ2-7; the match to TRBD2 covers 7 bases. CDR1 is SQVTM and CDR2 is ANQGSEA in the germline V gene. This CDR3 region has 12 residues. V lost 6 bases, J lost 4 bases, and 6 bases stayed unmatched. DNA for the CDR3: TGCAGCGTCTGGCAGGGAGGGTACGAGCAGTACTTC. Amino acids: CSVWQGGYEQYF.

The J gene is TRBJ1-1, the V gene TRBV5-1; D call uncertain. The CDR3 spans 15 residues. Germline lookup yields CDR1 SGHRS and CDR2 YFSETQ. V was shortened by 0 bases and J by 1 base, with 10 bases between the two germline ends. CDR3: CASSLEAIKNTEAFF. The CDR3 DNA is TGCGCCAGCAGCTTGGAGGCGATCAAGAACACTGAAGCTTTCTTT.

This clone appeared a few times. As DNA, the CDR3 is TGTGCCAGCACCAGGCAGGGGGGAAATTCACCCCTCCACTTT. This translates into CASTRQGGNSPLHF. The chain uses TRBV6-5 and TRBJ1-6; 7 bases line up with TRBD1. The CDR3 sequence is 14 residues long. Losses at the gene ends were 7 bases for V and 7 bases for J; bases not matched to a gene: 7. Germline loops: CDR1 MNHEY, CDR2 SVGAGI.

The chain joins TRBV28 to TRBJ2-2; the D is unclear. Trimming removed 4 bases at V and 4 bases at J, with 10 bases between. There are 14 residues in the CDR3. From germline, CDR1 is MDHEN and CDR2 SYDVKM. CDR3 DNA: TGTGCCAGCAGTTCACCCAGCGCCACCGGGGAGCTGTTTTTT. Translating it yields CASSSPSATGELFF.

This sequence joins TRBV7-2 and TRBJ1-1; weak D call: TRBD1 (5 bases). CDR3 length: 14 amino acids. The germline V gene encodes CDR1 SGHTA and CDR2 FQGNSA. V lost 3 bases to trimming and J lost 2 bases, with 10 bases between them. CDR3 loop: CASSFRRGNTEAFF. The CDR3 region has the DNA TGTGCCAGCAGCTTCCGTAGGGGAAACACTGAAGCTTTCTTT.

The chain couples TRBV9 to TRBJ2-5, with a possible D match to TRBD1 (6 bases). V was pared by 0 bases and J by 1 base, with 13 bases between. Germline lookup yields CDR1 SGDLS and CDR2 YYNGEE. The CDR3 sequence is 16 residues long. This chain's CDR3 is CASSVATRGGQETQYF. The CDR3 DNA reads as TGTGCCAGCAGCGTAGCTACACGAGGGGGCCAAGAGACCCAGTACTTC.

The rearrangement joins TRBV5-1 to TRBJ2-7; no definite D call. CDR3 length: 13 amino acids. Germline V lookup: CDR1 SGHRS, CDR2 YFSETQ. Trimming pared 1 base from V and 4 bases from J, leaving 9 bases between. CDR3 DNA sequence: TGCGCCAGCAGCTTGACGGCAGATTACGAGCAGTACTTC. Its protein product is CASSLTADYEQYF.

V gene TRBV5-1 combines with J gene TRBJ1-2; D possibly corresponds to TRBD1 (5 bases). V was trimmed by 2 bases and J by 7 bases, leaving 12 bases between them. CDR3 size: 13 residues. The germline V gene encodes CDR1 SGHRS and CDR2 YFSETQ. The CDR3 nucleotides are TGCGCCAGCAGCTTTGCCAGGGAGGGTGGCTACACCTTC. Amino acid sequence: CASSFAREGGYTF.

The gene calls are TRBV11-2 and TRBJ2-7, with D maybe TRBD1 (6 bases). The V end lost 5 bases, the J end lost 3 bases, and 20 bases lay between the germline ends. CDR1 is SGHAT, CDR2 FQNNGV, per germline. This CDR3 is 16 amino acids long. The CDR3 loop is CASSLLQGTLSYEQYF. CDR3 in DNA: TGTGCCAGCAGCCTTCTACAGGGTACTCTGAGCTACGAGCAGTACTTC.

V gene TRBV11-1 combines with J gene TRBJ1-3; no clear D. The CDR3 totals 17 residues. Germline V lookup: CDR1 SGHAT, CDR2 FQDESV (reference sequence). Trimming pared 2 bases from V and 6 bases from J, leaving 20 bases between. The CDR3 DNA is TGTGCCAGCAGCTTACTACCCCTCGGAGGGAAGAAAAACACCATATATTTT. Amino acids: CASSLLPLGGKKNTIYF.